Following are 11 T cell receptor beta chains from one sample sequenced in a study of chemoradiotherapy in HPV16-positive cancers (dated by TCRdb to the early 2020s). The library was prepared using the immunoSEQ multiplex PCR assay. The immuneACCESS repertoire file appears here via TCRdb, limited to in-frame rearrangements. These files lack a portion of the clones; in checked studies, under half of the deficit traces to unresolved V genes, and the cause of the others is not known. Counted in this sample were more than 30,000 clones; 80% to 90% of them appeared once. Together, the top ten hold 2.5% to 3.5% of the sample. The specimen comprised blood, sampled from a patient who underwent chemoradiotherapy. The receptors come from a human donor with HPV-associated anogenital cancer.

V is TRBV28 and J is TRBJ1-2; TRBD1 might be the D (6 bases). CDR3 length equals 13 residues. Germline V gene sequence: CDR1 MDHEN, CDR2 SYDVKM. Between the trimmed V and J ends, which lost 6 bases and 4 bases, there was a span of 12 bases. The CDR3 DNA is TGTGCCAGCAGCCCAGGGGCATTCTATGGCTACACCTTC. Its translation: CASSPGAFYGYTF.

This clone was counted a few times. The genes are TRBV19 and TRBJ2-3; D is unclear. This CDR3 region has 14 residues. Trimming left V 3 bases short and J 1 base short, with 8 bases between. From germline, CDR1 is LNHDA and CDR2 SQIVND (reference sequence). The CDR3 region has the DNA TGTGCCAGTAGTATCACTGGAGGCACAGATACGCAGTATTTT. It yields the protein CASSITGGTDTQYF. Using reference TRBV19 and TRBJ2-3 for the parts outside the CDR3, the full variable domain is DGGITQSPKYLFRKEGQNVTLSCEQNLNHDAMYWYRQDPGQGLRLIYYSQIVNDFQKGDIAEGYSVSREKKESFPLTVTSAQKNPTAFYLCASSITGGTDTQYFGPGTRLTVL.

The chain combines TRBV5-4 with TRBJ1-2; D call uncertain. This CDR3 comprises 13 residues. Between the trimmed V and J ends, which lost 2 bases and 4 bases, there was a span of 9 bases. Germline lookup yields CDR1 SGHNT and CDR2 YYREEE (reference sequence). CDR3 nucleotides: TGTGCCAGCAGCTTTATGGGTTCCTATGGCTACACCTTC. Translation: CASSFMGSYGYTF. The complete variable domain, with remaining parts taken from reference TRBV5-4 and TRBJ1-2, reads ETGVTQSPTHLIKTRGQQVTLRCSSQSGHNTVSWYQQALGQGPQFIFQYYREEENGRGNFPPRFSGLQFPNYSSELNVNALELDDSALYLCASSFMGSYGYTFGSGTRLTVV.

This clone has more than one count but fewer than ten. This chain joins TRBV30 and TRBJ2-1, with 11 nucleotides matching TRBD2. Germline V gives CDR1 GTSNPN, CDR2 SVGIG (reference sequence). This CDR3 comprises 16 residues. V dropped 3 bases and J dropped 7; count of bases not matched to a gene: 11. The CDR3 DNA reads TGTGCCTGGAGGACTGGGGTACTAGCGGGGGCTAATGAGCAGTTCTTC. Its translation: CAWRTGVLAGANEQFF.

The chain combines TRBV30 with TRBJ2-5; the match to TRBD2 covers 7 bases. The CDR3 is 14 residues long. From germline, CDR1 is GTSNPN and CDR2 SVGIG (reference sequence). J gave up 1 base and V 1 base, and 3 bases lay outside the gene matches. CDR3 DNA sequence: TGTGCCTGGAGTGCCGGGGGGAGCCAAGAGACCCAGTACTTC. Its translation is CAWSAGGSQETQYF. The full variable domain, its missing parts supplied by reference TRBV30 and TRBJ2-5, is SQTIHQWPATLVQPVGSPLSLECTVEGTSNPNLYWYRQAAGRGLQLLFYSVGIGQISSEVPQNLSASRPQDRQFILSSKKLLLSDSGFYLCAWSAGGSQETQYFGPGTRLLVL.

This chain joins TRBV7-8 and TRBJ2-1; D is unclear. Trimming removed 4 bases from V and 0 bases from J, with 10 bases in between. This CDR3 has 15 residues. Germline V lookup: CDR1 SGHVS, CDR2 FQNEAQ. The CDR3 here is CASSSYSSSYNEQFF. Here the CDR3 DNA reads TGTGCCAGCAGCTCTTACTCGAGCTCCTACAATGAGCAGTTCTTC.

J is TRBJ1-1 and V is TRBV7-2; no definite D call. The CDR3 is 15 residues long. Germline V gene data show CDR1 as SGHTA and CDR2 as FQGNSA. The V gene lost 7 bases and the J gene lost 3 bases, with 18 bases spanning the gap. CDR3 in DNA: TGTGCCAGCACCTCGGTCGTCCCCTCGGACACTGAAGCTTTCTTT. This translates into CASTSVVPSDTEAFF.

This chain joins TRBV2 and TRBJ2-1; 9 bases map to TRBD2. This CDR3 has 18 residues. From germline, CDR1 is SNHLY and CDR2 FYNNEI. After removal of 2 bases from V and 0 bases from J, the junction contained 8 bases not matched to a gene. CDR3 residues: CASSEMTSGRSSYNEQFF. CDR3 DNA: TGTGCCAGCAGTGAAATGACTAGCGGCAGGAGCTCCTACAATGAGCAGTTCTTC.

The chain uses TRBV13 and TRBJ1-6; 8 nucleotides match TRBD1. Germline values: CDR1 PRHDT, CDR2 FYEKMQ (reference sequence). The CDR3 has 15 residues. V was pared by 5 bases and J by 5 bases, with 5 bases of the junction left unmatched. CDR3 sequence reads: CASSAGQGNNSPLHF. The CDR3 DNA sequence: TGTGCCAGCAGCGCCGGACAGGGAAATAATTCACCCCTCCACTTT.

This CDR3 reads CASSAPGLRSPLHF. In DNA, the CDR3 is TGTGCCAGTAGTGCACCAGGGTTAAGATCACCCCTCCACTTT. The chain is built from TRBV19 and TRBJ1-6, with a weak D call TRBD1 (5 bases). CDR1 and CDR2 (germline): LNHDA, SQIVND (reference sequence). The CDR3 is 14 amino acids. V lost 5 bases to trimming and J lost 10 bases, with 15 bases between them. Looking up the rest from reference TRBV19 and TRBJ1-6 gives the full variable domain: DGGITQSPKYLFRKEGQNVTLSCEQNLNHDAMYWYRQDPGQGLRLIYYSQIVNDFQKGDIAEGYSVSREKKESFPLTVTSAQKNPTAFYLCASSAPGLRSPLHFGNGTRLTVT.

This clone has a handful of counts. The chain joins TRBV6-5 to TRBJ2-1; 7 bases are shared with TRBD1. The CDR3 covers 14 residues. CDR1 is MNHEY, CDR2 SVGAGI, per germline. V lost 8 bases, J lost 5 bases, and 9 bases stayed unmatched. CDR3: CASARDSEHNEQFF. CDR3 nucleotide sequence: TGTGCCAGCGCCCGGGACAGCGAGCACAATGAGCAGTTCTTC.